This T cell receptor beta chain was captured by sequencing in a study of cytomegalovirus exposure and HLA in healthy donors. General study results and limits: In all likelihood, a cluster of highly shared sequence variants was a sequencing artifact. In vitro experiments confirmed that three CMV-associated chains were specific for CMV antigens. Accounts indicate the classifier identified cytomegalovirus status with strong specificity and sensitivity. The Asian-associated ancestry cluster reportedly had fewer N-insertions than the approximately 650-donor mean in a later analysis.

This clone was observed a few times. The antigen is unknown. V gave up 6 bases and J gave up 5 bases; unmatched junction bases: 9. Germline assignment: CDR1 SNHLY and CDR2 FYNNEI. The CDR3 has 15 amino acids. PCR primers comprised 60 Vbeta and 13 Jbeta primers. Clones were sequenced by immunoSEQ multiplex PCR, and TCRdb holds only the in-frame ones, with some missing. The sample holds about 160,000 clones; about three quarters are singletons and the top ten take about 1.3%. Sequencing was carried out using PBMCs. This chain uses TRBV2 with TRBJ2-2; 7 positions agree with TRBD1. The source is a woman in her thirties in good health and CMV-seronegative. The DNA of the CDR3 is TGTGCCAGCAGCCAGAACAGGGGTTGGACCGGGGAGCTGTTTTTT. It codes for CASSQNRGWTGELFF.